The 5 T cell receptor beta chains given below trace back to one sample, sequenced in a study of metastatic and nonmetastatic thyroid tumors. No treatment of any kind had been given to any patient before thyroid surgery. TCRdb re-called clones via MiXCR from the PCR reads. The table includes more than 25,000 clones, 7% to 8% detected once. What was sequenced was blood. The receptors shown here come from a female donor with papillary thyroid cancer or a benign thyroid nodule (not recorded which). Some clones in this sample may be carry-over from other donors' samples.

This clone has a count of ten or more. The junction shows a germline mismatch at one end, possibly a read error. This rearrangement joins TRBV7-7 to TRBJ2-5; the match to TRBD1 covers 10 bases. The CDR3 length is 15 residues. CDR1 and CDR2 (germline): SSHAT, FNYEAQ (reference sequence). This chain's CDR3 is CASSFGQGVQETQYF. The DNA of the CDR3 is TGTGCTAGCAGCTTCGGACAGGGGGTGCAAGAGACCCAGTACTTC.

This clone showed up many times. The V and J genes are TRBV13 and TRBJ1-2, with 12 positions matching TRBD1. This CDR3 comprises 17 residues. V was pared by 1 base and J by 2 bases, with 5 bases of the junction left unmatched. CDR1 and CDR2 from the germline V gene are PRHDT and FYEKMQ (reference sequence). CDR3 nucleotide sequence: TGTGCCAGCAGCTTAGAAGGGACAGGGGGCGGGAACTATGGCTACACCTTC. Amino acids: CASSLEGTGGGNYGYTF.

This clone was recorded at least ten times. The chain joins TRBV29-1 to TRBJ2-5, with 10 bases lining up with TRBD1. CDR3 length: 14 residues. J lost 4 bases, V lost 6 bases, and 8 bases had no gene match. From germline, CDR1 is SQVTM and CDR2 ANQGSEA. The CDR3 sequence is CSVQGQGRSETQYF. The CDR3 nucleotides are TGCAGCGTGCAGGGACAGGGGAGGTCAGAGACCCAGTACTTC.

This clone was observed at least ten times. The CDR3, as DNA: TGTGCCAGCAGAAAGGGGGCGGCCACCGGGGAGCTGTTTTTT. It translates to CASRKGAATGELFF. The chain joins TRBV6-1 to TRBJ2-2; 7 bases match TRBD1. V dropped 6 bases and J dropped 4; count of bases not matched to a gene: 5. The CDR3 is made up of 14 amino acids. Germline V gene data show CDR1 as MNHNS and CDR2 as SASEGT.

In its sample, this clone was seen once. This may come from a read error, since a much larger clone is one base off. In DNA form, the CDR3 reads TGTGCCAGCATCTTAGCCCCGGCAGATACGCAGTATTTT. It yields the protein CASILAPADTQYF. The chain employs TRBV7-3 and TRBJ2-3, with D unclear. Germline-derived CDR1 and CDR2 are SGHTA and FQGTGA. This CDR3 is built from 13 residues.